The rows below give T cell receptor beta chains drawn from one sample of a study of T-cell memory formation after mild COVID-19. In TCRdb, the 5' RACE reads were re-called with MiXCR into one record per CDR3 protein. The sample holds 380,000 or so distinct CDR3 sequences; about an eighth are singletons and the top ten take around 22%. The specimen sequenced was PBMCs or a T cell subset sorted from them (not recorded which). The receptors here all came from a man between 18 and 29 years old who had mild COVID-19 (a few samples of this study predate the infection). Cell type and time point are not known. CDR3s include the opening cysteine and the closing phenylalanine or tryptophan. D genes are given only for firm matches. Clone size is shown for a subset of rows, as once, few, many or a class of expanded clone.

D: TRBD1; J: TRBJ2-5; size: -; V: TRBV7-2; CDR3: CASSFWGTGGSFPYQETQYF; DNA: TGTGCCAGCAGCTTCTGGGGGACAGGGGGCTCTTTCCCGTACCAAGAGACCCAGTACTTC
D: TRBD1; J: TRBJ2-7; size: few; V: TRBV30; CDR3: CAWSGTGYEQYF; DNA: TGTGCCTGGAGTGGGACAGGTTACGAGCAGTACTTC
D: -; J: TRBJ2-7; size: -; V: TRBV2; CDR3: CASKGVVSEQYF; DNA: TGTGCCAGCAAGGGAGTGGTCAGCGAGCAGTACTTC
D: TRBD2; J: TRBJ2-1; size: -; V: TRBV6-2/TRBV6-3; CDR3: CASGFTSIPGLDYNEQFF; DNA: TGTGCCAGCGGGTTCACTAGTATTCCGGGACTAGATTACAATGAGCAGTTCTTC
D: TRBD2; J: TRBJ2-1; size: few; V: TRBV7-3; CDR3: CASSLDGGAQGEQFF; DNA: TGTGCCAGCAGCTTAGACGGGGGGGCCCAGGGTGAGCAGTTCTTC
D: TRBD2; J: TRBJ2-3; size: few; V: TRBV9; CDR3: CASSELGLVTDTQYF; DNA: TGTGCCAGCAGCGAGCTCGGACTAGTCACAGATACGCAGTATTTT
D: TRBD2; J: TRBJ2-3; size: many; V: TRBV4-3; CDR3: CASSQASGGTDTQYF; DNA: TGCGCCAGCAGCCAAGCTAGCGGGGGCACAGATACGCAGTATTTT
D: TRBD1; J: TRBJ2-1; size: -; V: TRBV7-9; CDR3: CASSSRFADRDYNEQFF; DNA: TGTGCCAGCAGCTCCAGATTTGCAGACAGGGACTACAATGAGCAGTTCTTC
D: TRBD1; J: TRBJ2-1; size: -; V: TRBV14; CDR3: CASSLLPGQGRNEQFF; DNA: TGTGCCAGCAGCCTACTACCGGGACAGGGTCGGAATGAGCAGTTCTTC
D: -; J: TRBJ1-1; size: -; V: TRBV7-2; CDR3: CASSRNRQENTEAFF; DNA: TGTGCCAGCAGCCGAAACCGACAGGAGAACACTGAAGCTTTCTTT
D: TRBD2; J: TRBJ2-2; size: once; V: TRBV5-6; CDR3: CASSLGHGGLAGNTGELFF; DNA: TGTGCCAGCAGCTTGGGCCATGGCGGTCTAGCGGGGAACACCGGGGAGCTGTTTTTT
D: -; J: TRBJ1-3; size: few; V: TRBV19; CDR3: CASTGPVSGNTIYF; DNA: TGTGCCAGTACCGGGCCTGTCTCTGGAAACACCATATATTTT
D: -; J: TRBJ2-5; size: few; V: TRBV14; CDR3: CASSPTLFQETQYF; DNA: TGTGCCAGCAGCCCGACCCTTTTCCAAGAGACCCAGTACTTC
D: TRBD1; J: TRBJ1-2; size: -; V: TRBV7-8; CDR3: CASSPEGTGWGYTF; DNA: TGTGCCAGCAGCCCGGAAGGGACAGGGTGGGGCTACACCTTC
D: -; J: TRBJ2-3; size: many; V: TRBV12-3/TRBV12-4; CDR3: CASRFRDTPTQYF; DNA: TGTGCCAGCAGATTCCGCGATACCCCCACGCAGTATTTT
D: -; J: TRBJ1-2; size: -; V: TRBV4-1; CDR3: CASSQEGVGNYGYTF; DNA: TGCGCCAGCAGCCAAGAGGGCGTGGGCAACTATGGCTACACCTTC
D: TRBD1; J: TRBJ1-2; size: -; V: TRBV6-2/TRBV6-3; CDR3: CASRRDSFYGYTF; DNA: TGTGCCAGCAGGAGGGACAGTTTCTATGGCTACACCTTC
D: TRBD1; J: TRBJ1-4; size: -; V: TRBV4-1; CDR3: CASSPGQGPANEKLFF; DNA: TGCGCCAGCAGTCCAGGACAGGGGCCGGCTAATGAAAAACTGTTTTTT
D: -; J: TRBJ2-7; size: -; V: TRBV7-2; CDR3: CASGSGRGPYEQYF; DNA: TGTGCCAGCGGGTCGGGCAGAGGGCCCTACGAGCAGTACTTC
D: TRBD1; J: TRBJ1-2; size: few; V: TRBV12-3/TRBV12-4; CDR3: CASSEQRGGNYGYTF; DNA: TGTGCCAGCAGCGAACAACGAGGGGGCAACTATGGCTACACCTTC
D: TRBD1; J: TRBJ1-6; size: few; V: TRBV18; CDR3: CASSPRGQLTQNSPLHF; DNA: TGTGCCAGCTCACCACGGGGACAGCTCACCCAGAATTCACCCCTCCACTTT
D: -; J: TRBJ2-5; size: few; V: TRBV6-2/TRBV6-3; CDR3: CASSSPRGGMRETQYF; DNA: TGTGCCAGCAGTTCCCCTAGGGGGGGGATGAGAGAGACCCAGTACTTC
D: -; J: TRBJ2-7; size: -; V: TRBV6-6; CDR3: CASSSKMGGEQYF; DNA: TGTGCCAGCAGTAGTAAGATGGGGGGCGAGCAGTACTTC
D: -; J: TRBJ1-2; size: few; V: TRBV4-3; CDR3: CASSPLVGGPNYGYTF; DNA: TGCGCCAGCAGCCCACTCGTTGGAGGGCCTAACTATGGCTACACCTTC
D: -; J: TRBJ2-1; size: many; V: TRBV5-1; CDR3: CASSPVRYNEQFF; DNA: TGCGCCAGCAGCCCGGTTAGGTACAATGAGCAGTTCTTC
D: -; J: TRBJ1-4; size: -; V: TRBV3-1; CDR3: CASSHEGYEKLFF; DNA: TGTGCCAGCAGTCACGAGGGCTACGAAAAACTGTTTTTT
D: -; J: TRBJ1-5; size: few; V: TRBV20-1; CDR3: CSTGGGNQPQHF; DNA: TGCAGTACTGGGGGGGGCAATCAGCCCCAGCATTTT
D: -; J: TRBJ2-1; size: few; V: TRBV4-3; CDR3: CASSQDFHNLPYNEQFF; DNA: TGCGCCAGCAGCCAAGATTTTCATAATCTTCCCTACAATGAGCAGTTCTTC
D: TRBD1; J: TRBJ1-1; size: few; V: TRBV18; CDR3: CASTLDPGQIRAFF; DNA: TGTGCCAGCACCCTGGACCCGGGACAGATTAGAGCTTTCTTT
D: TRBD1; J: TRBJ1-6; size: few; V: TRBV5-1; CDR3: CASSLGDRGLVYNSPLHF; DNA: TGCGCCAGCAGCTTGGGGGACAGGGGGCTCGTCTATAATTCACCCCTCCACTTT
D: -; J: TRBJ2-5; size: -; V: TRBV5-1; CDR3: CASKYFFADGNEETQYF; DNA: TGCGCCAGCAAATACTTTTTTGCAGATGGCAATGAAGAGACCCAGTACTTC
D: -; J: TRBJ1-6; size: -; V: TRBV15; CDR3: CATSPEYNSPLHF; DNA: TGTGCCACCAGTCCCGAGTATAATTCACCCCTCCACTTT
D: -; J: TRBJ1-1; size: many; V: TRBV7-8; CDR3: CASSRRAANTEAFF; DNA: TGTGCCAGCAGCAGGAGGGCGGCGAACACTGAAGCTTTCTTT
D: -; J: TRBJ1-4; size: -; V: TRBV4-3; CDR3: CASSQKGGGEKLFF; DNA: TGCGCCAGCAGCCAAAAGGGGGGAGGTGAAAAACTGTTTTTT
D: TRBD1; J: TRBJ2-3; size: many; V: TRBV20-1; CDR3: CSASGTGIDTQYF; DNA: TGCAGTGCTAGCGGGACAGGGATAGATACGCAGTATTTT
D: TRBD1; J: TRBJ2-3; size: once; V: TRBV29-1; CDR3: CSVGSGGMADTQYF; DNA: TGCAGCGTTGGGTCAGGGGGCATGGCAGATACGCAGTATTTT
D: -; J: TRBJ1-6; size: -; V: TRBV20-1; CDR3: CSAIDIDRFSPLHF; DNA: TGCAGTGCTATCGACATTGACCGATTTTCACCCCTCCACTTT
D: TRBD1; J: TRBJ2-5; size: few; V: TRBV4-3; CDR3: CASSRDRWETQYF; DNA: TGCGCCAGCAGCCGGGACAGGTGGGAGACCCAGTACTTC
D: -; J: TRBJ1-1; size: few; V: TRBV7-3; CDR3: CASSETPGKETEAFF; DNA: TGTGCCAGCAGCGAAACACCCGGGAAGGAAACTGAAGCTTTCTTT